The 20 T cell receptor beta chains below come from one sample, sequenced in a study of blood T cell repertoires in COVID-19. Clones were sequenced by immunoSEQ multiplex PCR, and TCRdb holds only the in-frame ones, with some missing. The sample consists of hundreds of thousands of clones, 89% of them appearing once. The sample comprised PBMCs or T cells enriched from blood (not recorded which). These TCRs come from a woman aged 25 to 39 who had recovered from COVID-19.

CDR3 bases: TGTGCCAGCAGTTTGGGTTCAGGCGGGTACTACGAGCAGTACTTC. It specifies CASSLGSGGYYEQYF. The chain is built from TRBV27 and TRBJ2-7, with D possibly being TRBD2 (5 bases). The CDR3 spans 15 residues. CDR1 MNHEY and CDR2 SMNVEV come from the germline V gene (reference sequence). V dropped 3 bases and J dropped 3 bases, with 15 bases sitting between them.

This clone has a handful of counts. This rearrangement joins TRBV4-1 to TRBJ1-4, with D possibly TRBD1 on 5 matching bases. Germline values: CDR1 MGHRA, CDR2 YSYEKL. The ends were cut back, 0 bases at V and 2 bases at J, with 16 bases in the middle. CDR3 length: 18 amino acids. CDR3 sequence: CASSQERLRYRTNEKLFF. The CDR3 bases are TGCGCCAGCAGCCAAGAACGCCTTCGGTACAGGACTAATGAAAAACTGTTTTTT.

The V gene is TRBV7-6, the J gene TRBJ2-1; no definite D call. This CDR3 has 14 amino acids. Germline CDR1 is SGHVS and CDR2 is FNYEAQ. V was trimmed by 4 bases and J by 8 bases, leaving 15 bases between them. Here the CDR3 reads CASSSLALWDEQFF. The CDR3 DNA is TGTGCCAGCAGCTCATTAGCCCTTTGGGATGAGCAGTTCTTC.

The genes are TRBV27 and TRBJ2-7, with 11 nucleotides matching TRBD1. Germline trimming cut 5 bases from V and 3 bases from J; bases unmatched to any gene: 6. Germline V gene sequence: CDR1 MNHEY, CDR2 SMNVEV (reference sequence). This CDR3 is 15 amino acids long. The CDR3 region has the DNA TGTGCCAGCAGTAGCGTTGGGACAGGGGGCTACGAGCAGTACTTC. This sequence encodes CASSSVGTGGYEQYF.

The rearrangement joins TRBV4-2 to TRBJ1-4, with TRBD1 matching over 12 bases. Trimming took 1 base from V and 8 from J; bases not matched to a gene: 11. Germline V lookup: CDR1 LGHNA, CDR2 YNFKEQ. This CDR3 contains 18 residues. CDR3 protein: CASSQGPGQGALWEKLFF. The CDR3 region has the DNA TGTGCCAGCAGCCAAGGGCCGGGACAGGGGGCCTTGTGGGAAAAACTGTTTTTT.

The V gene is TRBV21-1, the J gene TRBJ1-2; the table's D call, TRBD1, has no DNA check behind it. TRBV21-1 is tagged as a pseudogene. This CDR3 region has 14 residues. As DNA, the CDR3 is TGTGCCAGCAGCCCACAGGGGGCCGGCTATGGCTACACCTTC. This gives the protein CASSPQGAGYGYTF.

The rearrangement links TRBV7-9 to TRBJ2-7, with D uncertain. The CDR3 length is 14 residues. Germline assignment: CDR1 SEHNR and CDR2 FQNEAQ (reference sequence). V gave up 1 base and J gave up 3 bases, with 10 bases separating them. CDR3 nucleotides: TGTGCCAGCAGCTTAGTCGGGTCGGGCTACGAGCAGTACTTC. It encodes CASSLVGSGYEQYF.

In the case of this clone: This same CDR3 is encoded by further DNA sequences in the sample. The CDR3 DNA is TGTGCCAGCTCACCACAGGGACAGGGCTACGAGCAGTACTTC. It is translated as CASSPQGQGYEQYF. The J gene is TRBJ2-7, the V gene TRBV18, with 9 bases matching TRBD1. Trimming took 1 base from V and 3 from J; bases not matched to a gene: 1. The CDR3 consists of 14 residues. Germline loops: CDR1 KGHSH, CDR2 LQKENI.

The rearrangement uses TRBV21-1 and TRBJ1-3; the table's D call of TRBD1 was not tested on the DNA. TRBV21-1 is classified as a pseudogene. CDR3 length equals 16 residues. The CDR3 is CASSKGGQGPGNTIYF. The CDR3 DNA sequence: TGTGCCAGCAGCAAAGGAGGACAGGGCCCTGGAAACACCATATATTTT.

The chain recombines TRBV6-4 with TRBJ1-4; D is undetermined. Germline loops: CDR1 MRHNA, CDR2 SNTAGT. V gave up 6 bases and J gave up 5 bases, with 10 bases separating them. The CDR3 covers 13 residues. CDR3 DNA: TGTGCCAGCAGGAGGACGGGGAATGAAAAACTGTTTTTT. This codes for CASRRTGNEKLFF.

The CDR3 DNA is TGTGCCAGCAGGGGTCGACAGGGGGAGTGGGAGACCCAGTACTTC. Amino acid sequence: CASRGRQGEWETQYF. The V and J genes are TRBV7-6 and TRBJ2-5; TRBD1 aligns across 9 bases. V was clipped by 6 bases and J by 5 bases; unmatched bases: 10. Germline V CDR1 and CDR2: SGHVS, FNYEAQ. This CDR3 contains 15 residues. Full variable domain (missing parts from reference TRBV7-6 and TRBJ2-5): GAGVSQSPRYKVTKRGQDVALRCDPISGHVSLYWYRQALGQGPEFLTYFNYEAQQDKSGLPNDRFSAERPEGSISTLTIQRTEQRDSAMYRCASRGRQGEWETQYFGPGTRLLVL.

J is TRBJ1-4 and V is TRBV6-5, with D possibly matching TRBD1 (5 bases). CDR1 is MNHEY and CDR2 is SVGAGI in the germline V gene. The CDR3 runs 15 residues. V lost 1 base, J lost 3 bases, and 9 bases lay in between. The CDR3 DNA reads TGTGCCAGCAGTTACTGGGGACTTCCTAATGAAAAACTGTTTTTT. It codes for CASSYWGLPNEKLFF.

Of note for this clone: Relative to the germline gene, one junction end is altered; a read error may explain this. The gene calls are TRBV7-7 and TRBJ2-1; D may be TRBD2 (5 bases). The germline gives CDR1 SSHAT, CDR2 FNYEAQ (reference sequence). This CDR3 is built from 15 residues. The CDR3 loop reads CASSRIGAAYNEQFF. The CDR3 nucleotides are TGTGCTAGCAGCCGGATTGGAGCGGCCTACAATGAGCAGTTCTTC.

The V gene is TRBV2, the J gene TRBJ2-1; D may be TRBD2 (6 bases). Germline values: CDR1 SNHLY, CDR2 FYNNEI. The V and J ends lost 6 bases and 7 bases respectively, with 10 bases between them. The CDR3 runs 12 residues. The CDR3 DNA follows: TGTGCCAGCAGGGGGGACTTAAATGAGCAGTTCTTC. Protein: CASRGDLNEQFF.

This rearrangement joins TRBV28 to TRBJ1-6; D not certain. V shed 1 base and J shed 0 bases, with 7 bases lying between them. The CDR3 runs to 16 residues. Germline CDR1 MDHEN, CDR2 SYDVKM. In nucleotides, the CDR3 is TGTGCCAGCAGTTTATCTGGGAGCTCCTATAATTCACCCCTCCACTTT. Its protein is CASSLSGSSYNSPLHF.

DNA for the CDR3: TGTGCCAGCAGCGCTAGGGCTAGCGGGAGAACCGGGGAGCTGTTTTTT. It codes for CASSARASGRTGELFF. The chain recombines TRBV7-3 with TRBJ2-2; 10 bases fit TRBD2. The CDR3 contains 16 residues. Germline CDR1 reads SGHTA; CDR2 reads FQGTGA. Losses at the gene ends were 5 bases for V and 5 bases for J; bases not matched to a gene: 8.

V is TRBV10-3 and J is TRBJ1-2; D is possibly TRBD1 (5 bases). V was cut by 10 bases and J by 3 bases, with 12 bases left in between. The CDR3 has 12 amino acids. Germline V gene sequence: CDR1 ENHRY, CDR2 SYGVKD. CDR3 sequence reads: CATGGSDYGYTF. CDR3 DNA: TGTGCCACTGGGGGGTCGGACTATGGCTACACCTTC.

In this sample, this clone turned up once. The chain is built from TRBV7-8 and TRBJ2-7, with D possibly TRBD2 on 5 matching bases. Germline-derived CDR1 and CDR2 are SGHVS and FQNEAQ. This CDR3 region has 16 residues. The ends were cut back, 3 bases at V and 6 bases at J, with 21 bases in the middle. CDR3 DNA sequence: TGTGCCAGCAGCTTTCGGCTCTGGGAGAGGCCCGTCGAGCAGTACTTC. The encoded protein is CASSFRLWERPVEQYF. Together with reference TRBV7-8 and TRBJ2-7, the CDR3 gives the full variable domain: GAGVSQSPRYKVAKRGQDVALRCDPISGHVSLFWYQQALGQGPEFLTYFQNEAQLDKSGLPSDRFFAERPEGSVSTLKIQRTQQEDSAVYLCASSFRLWERPVEQYFGPGTRLTVT.

The V call is TRBV29-1, the J call TRBJ2-7; possibly TRBD1 for D (6 bases). V lost 7 bases to trimming and J lost 7 bases, with 11 bases between them. Germline values: CDR1 SQVTM, CDR2 ANQGSEA. There are 10 residues in the CDR3. As DNA, the CDR3 is TGCAGCGCCGCAGGGGTGGAGCAGTACTTC. Translated, it gives CSAAGVEQYF.

The chain combines TRBV27 with TRBJ2-2; 7 nucleotides agree with TRBD2. Germline CDR1 MNHEY, CDR2 SMNVEV (reference sequence). V lost 8 bases and J lost 1; bases outside the gene matches: 10. The CDR3 is 16 amino acids. The DNA for the CDR3 is TGTGCCAGCCGCCGAACTAGCGCTCAGAACACCGGGGAGCTGTTTTTT. Protein sequence: CASRRTSAQNTGELFF.